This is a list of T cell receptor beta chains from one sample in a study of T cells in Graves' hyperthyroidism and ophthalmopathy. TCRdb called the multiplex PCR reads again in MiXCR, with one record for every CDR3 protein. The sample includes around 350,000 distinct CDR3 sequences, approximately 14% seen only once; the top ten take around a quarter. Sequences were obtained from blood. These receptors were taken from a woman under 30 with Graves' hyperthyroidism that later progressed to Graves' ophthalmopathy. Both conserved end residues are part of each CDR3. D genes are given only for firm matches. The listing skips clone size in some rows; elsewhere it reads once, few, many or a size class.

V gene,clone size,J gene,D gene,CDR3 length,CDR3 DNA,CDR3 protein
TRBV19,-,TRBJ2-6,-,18,TGTGCCAGTAGTCCACCAGGGGGGGGGGTCTCTGGGGCCAACGTCCTGACTTTC,CASSPPGGGVSGANVLTF
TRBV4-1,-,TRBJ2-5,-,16,TGCGCCAGCAGCCAAGGAGTGGAGCTTTCAGGGGAGACCCAGTACTTC,CASSQGVELSGETQYF
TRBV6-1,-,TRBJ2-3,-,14,TGTGCCAGCAGTGAGCCTCATTTTACAGATACGCAGTATTTT,CASSEPHFTDTQYF
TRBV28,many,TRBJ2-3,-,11,TGTGCCAGCGGAGACACAGATACGCAGTATTTT,CASGDTDTQYF
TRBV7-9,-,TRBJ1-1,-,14,TGTGCCAGCAGACCCCCGGACGGGAACACTGAAGCTTTCTTT,CASRPPDGNTEAFF
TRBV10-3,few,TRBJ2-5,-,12,TGTGCCATCTCCACTAGCCAAGAGACCCAGTACTTC,CAISTSQETQYF
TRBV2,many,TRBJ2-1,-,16,TGTGCCAGCCCCCCAGCACGGCAGGCCCCTCTCGATGAGCAGTTCTTC,CASPPARQAPLDEQFF
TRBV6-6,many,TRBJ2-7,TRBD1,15,TGTGCCAGCAGTTACTACCGGGGACAGTCCTACGAGCAGTACTTC,CASSYYRGQSYEQYF
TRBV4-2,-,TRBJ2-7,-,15,TGTGCCAGCAGCCAGAACAGGGGAGGCCCCTACGAGCAGTACTTC,CASSQNRGGPYEQYF
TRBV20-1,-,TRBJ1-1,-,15,TGCAGTGCTAGAGATCAGGACATATCGGGCACTGAAGCTTTCTTT,CSARDQDISGTEAFF
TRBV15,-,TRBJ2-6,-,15,TGTGCCACCAGCAGAGATCTCTCTGGGGCCAACGTCCTGACTTTC,CATSRDLSGANVLTF
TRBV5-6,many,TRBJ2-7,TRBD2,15,TGTGCCAGCAGCTTGGGACTAGCGAGCTCCTACGAGCAGTACTTC,CASSLGLASSYEQYF
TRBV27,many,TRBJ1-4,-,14,TGTGCCAGCAGACCGGGACTCCTTAATGAAAAACTGTTTTTT,CASRPGLLNEKLFF
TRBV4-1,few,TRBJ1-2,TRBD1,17,TGCGCCAGCAGCCAAGATAGACGGACAGGGGATTTCGGTGGCTACACCTTC,CASSQDRRTGDFGGYTF
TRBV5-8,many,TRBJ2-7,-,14,TGTGCCAGCAGCTTGTACAGGGCCGCCTACGAGCAGTACTTC,CASSLYRAAYEQYF
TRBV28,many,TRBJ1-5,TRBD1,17,TGTGCCAGCAGTTTATATCTGGGGGGACAGGGGTATCAGCCCCAGCATTTT,CASSLYLGGQGYQPQHF
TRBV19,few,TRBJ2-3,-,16,TGTGCCAGTAGTAAGGTGCTAGCGACCAGCACAGATACGCAGTATTTT,CASSKVLATSTDTQYF
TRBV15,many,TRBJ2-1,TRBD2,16,TGTGCCACCAGCAGGGACTATAGCGGGGTCAACAATGAGCAGTTCTTC,CATSRDYSGVNNEQFF
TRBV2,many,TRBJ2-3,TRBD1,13,TGTGCCAGCAGTCGATACAGGGGCGATACGCAGTATTTT,CASSRYRGDTQYF
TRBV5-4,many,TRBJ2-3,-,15,TGTGCCAGCAGCAGGGACCCTACGGATGGAGATACGCAGTATTTT,CASSRDPTDGDTQYF
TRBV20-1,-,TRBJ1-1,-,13,TGCAGTGCTAGAGTAGGGACGGGTACTGAAGCTTTCTTT,CSARVGTGTEAFF
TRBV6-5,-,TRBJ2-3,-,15,TGTGCCAGCAGTTGGGGATCTGAGGACACAGATACGCAGTATTTT,CASSWGSEDTDTQYF
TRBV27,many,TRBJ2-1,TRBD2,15,TGTGCCAGCAGGCCCGGATCGCGGACTAGCAGTGAGCAGTTCTTC,CASRPGSRTSSEQFF
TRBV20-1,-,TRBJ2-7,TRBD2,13,TGCAGTGCTGTGACTAGCGGGGACTACGAGCAGTACTTC,CSAVTSGDYEQYF
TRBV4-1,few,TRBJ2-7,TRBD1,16,TGCGCCAGCAGCCACGCAGCCGGGACAGGGTGGTACGAGCAGTACTTC,CASSHAAGTGWYEQYF
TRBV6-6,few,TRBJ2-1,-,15,TGTGCCAGCAGTTACTTGGGGCCGGGCAGCTCCGAGCAGTTCTTC,CASSYLGPGSSEQFF
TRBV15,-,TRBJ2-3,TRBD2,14,TGTGCCACCAGCAGAGGGACTAGGAGAGATACGCAGTATTTT,CATSRGTRRDTQYF
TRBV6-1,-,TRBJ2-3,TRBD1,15,TGTGCCAGCAGTCCGGGACAGGGGGCATCAGATACGCAGTATTTT,CASSPGQGASDTQYF
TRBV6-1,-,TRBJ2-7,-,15,TGTGCCAGCAGTGGTCAAGGAGGGCCGGGTAAGGAGCAGTACTTC,CASSGQGGPGKEQYF
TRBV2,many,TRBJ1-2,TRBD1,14,TGTGCCAGCAGTGGACGGGGACAGGGTTATGGCTACACCTTC,CASSGRGQGYGYTF
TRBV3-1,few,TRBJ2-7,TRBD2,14,TGTGCCAGCAGCCAAGGCGGGAGGGCGCGAGAGCAGTACTTC,CASSQGGRAREQYF
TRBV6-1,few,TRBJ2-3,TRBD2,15,TGTGCCAGCAGCGGGAGGGCCCTCAGCACAGATACGCAGTATTTT,CASSGRALSTDTQYF
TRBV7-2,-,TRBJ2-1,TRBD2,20,TGTGCCAGCAGCCAAGATGGGCTAGCGGGAGGCCCAAGACTCTACAATGAGCAGTTCTTC,CASSQDGLAGGPRLYNEQFF
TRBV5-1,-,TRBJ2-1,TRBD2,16,TGCGCCAGCAGCTTAGGCGGGAGGGCCGCCTACAATGAGCAGTTCTTC,CASSLGGRAAYNEQFF
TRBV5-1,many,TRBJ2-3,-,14,TGCGCCAGCAGCTTGGAGTGGAGCACAGATACGCAGTATTTT,CASSLEWSTDTQYF
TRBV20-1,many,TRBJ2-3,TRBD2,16,TGCAGTGCCCAGGTGCCTAGCGGGAGAGGCACAGATACGCAGTATTTT,CSAQVPSGRGTDTQYF
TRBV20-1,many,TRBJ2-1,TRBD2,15,TGCAGTGCTAGAGATATGGCTAGCGGATACAATGAGCAGTTCTTC,CSARDMASGYNEQFF
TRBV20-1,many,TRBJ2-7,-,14,TGCAGTGCTAGGTGGACTACAGAAGGCTACGAGCAGTACTTC,CSARWTTEGYEQYF
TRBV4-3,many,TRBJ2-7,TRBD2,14,TGCGCCAGCAGCCAAGTAACTAGCGACTACGAGCAGTACTTC,CASSQVTSDYEQYF
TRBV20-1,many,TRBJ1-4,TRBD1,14,TGCAGTGCTAGATCCCCGAGACAGGGGAGAAAACTGTTTTTT,CSARSPRQGRKLFF
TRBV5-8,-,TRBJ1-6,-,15,TGTGCCAGCACCCACTCCAGGGCCACTAATTCACCCCTCCACTTT,CASTHSRATNSPLHF
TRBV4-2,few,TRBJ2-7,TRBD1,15,TGTGCCAGCAGCTCCCGCCCGGGACAGGGCTACGAGCAGTACTTC,CASSSRPGQGYEQYF
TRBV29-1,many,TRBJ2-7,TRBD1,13,TGCAGCGTTGAGAGTGACAGGGGTCCCGAGCAGTACTTC,CSVESDRGPEQYF
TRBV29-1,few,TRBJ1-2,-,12,TGCAGCGTCCGCGGGGATTATCAAGGCTACACCTTC,CSVRGDYQGYTF
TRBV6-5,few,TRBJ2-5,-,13,TGTGCCAGCAGTTACTCGTTTGGGGAGACCCAGTACTTC,CASSYSFGETQYF
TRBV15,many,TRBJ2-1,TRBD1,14,TGTGCCACCAGCGGGGGACAGGGGGACAATGAGCAGTTCTTC,CATSGGQGDNEQFF
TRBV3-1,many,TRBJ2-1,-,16,TGTGCCAGCAGCCATCATGGCGGGGAGCTTTACAATGAGCAGTTCTTC,CASSHHGGELYNEQFF
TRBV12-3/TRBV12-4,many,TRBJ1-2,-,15,TGTGCCAGCAGTTCCCGGGACACAACTTACTATGGCTACACCTTC,CASSSRDTTYYGYTF
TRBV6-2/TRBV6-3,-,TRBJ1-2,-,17,TGTGCCAGCAGTTACTCAACGGGGTGGGCTACTAACTATGGCTACACCTTC,CASSYSTGWATNYGYTF
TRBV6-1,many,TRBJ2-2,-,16,TGTGCCAGCAGTGAAGGGGGCAGGGTAGACACCGGGGAGCTGTTTTTT,CASSEGGRVDTGELFF